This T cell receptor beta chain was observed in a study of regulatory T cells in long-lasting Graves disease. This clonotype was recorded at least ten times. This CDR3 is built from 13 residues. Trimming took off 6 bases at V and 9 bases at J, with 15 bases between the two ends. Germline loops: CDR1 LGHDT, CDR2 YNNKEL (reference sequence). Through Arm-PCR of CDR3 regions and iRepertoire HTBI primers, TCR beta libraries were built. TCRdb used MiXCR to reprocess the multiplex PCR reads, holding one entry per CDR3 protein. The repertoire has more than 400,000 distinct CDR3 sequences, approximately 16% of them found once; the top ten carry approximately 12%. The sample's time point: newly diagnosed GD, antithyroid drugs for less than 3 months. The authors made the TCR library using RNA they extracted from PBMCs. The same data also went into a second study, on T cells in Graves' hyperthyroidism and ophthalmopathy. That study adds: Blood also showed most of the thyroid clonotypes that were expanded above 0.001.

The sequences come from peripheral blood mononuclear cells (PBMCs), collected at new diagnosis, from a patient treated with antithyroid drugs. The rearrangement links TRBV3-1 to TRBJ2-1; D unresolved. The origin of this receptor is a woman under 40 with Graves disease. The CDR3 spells CASSFGSSGEQFF. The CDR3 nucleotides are TGTGCCAGCAGTTTCGGGTCCTCGGGTGAGCAGTTCTTC.